This TCR beta chain was recovered during a study of tumor-infiltrating lymphocytes in primary liver carcinoma. Study-level background: There were roughly 3.65 to 7.13 million productive TCRbeta reads per sample, a yield similar across tissue types. Study-level findings and limits: Representation across all five tumor regions was limited to only about 7-24% of top clones.

Co-extraction of both nucleic acids (RNA and DNA) used about 18-34 mg of unsorted bulk tissue. Surgical resection was used to treat these primary liver carcinoma patients. The CDR3 spans 17 residues. Germline lookup yields CDR1 MGHRA and CDR2 YSYEKL. Synthesis of TCR beta cDNA was carried out from 450 to 650 ng total RNA with a constant-region primer. Nested multiplex PCR, run for three rounds with slightly modified ARM-PCR, yielded TCR beta libraries. With TRBV1-TRBV30 forward primers and a C-beta reverse primer, the first two PCR rounds were run for about 10 cycles each. TCRdb redid the calling of the multiplex PCR reads with MiXCR, one entry per CDR3 protein. The sample contains some 30,000 distinct CDR3 sequences, about 71% of which appear only once. About this clonotype itself: Its antigen is not identified. An end of the junction does not agree with germline; a read error may underlie this.

Sequencing input: liver tumor tissue from sampling region 3. Described subset: tumor region T3, left-lateral pole. The rearrangement links TRBV4-1 to TRBJ2-6, with D possibly being TRBD1 (5 bases). This TCR came from a woman in her 30s with primary liver carcinoma and hepatitis B virus infection. CDR3 loop: CASSQDSRVSGVNVLTF. The CDR3, as DNA: TGCGCCAGCAGCCAAGACTCCAGGGTCTCTGGGGTCAACGTCCTGACTTTC.